These T cell receptor beta chains were read from a single sample in a study of siplizumab effects on memory and regulatory T cells. Measured with immunoSEQ multiplex PCR; TCRdb has only the in-frame clones, and not every one. The sample contains some 100,000 clones, around 93% of which appear only once. Specimen: non-Treg CD4+ T cells sorted from blood. The receptors were gathered from a human donor in good health. The CDR3 runs from the conserved cysteine through the conserved F or W. A D gene is named only where the DNA matches it firmly. Not all rows give a size; the values are once, few, many and, for expanded clones, a class.

clone_size,d_call,j_call,v_call,cdr3_nt,cdr3_aa
NA,NA,TRBJ1-1,TRBV28,TGTGCCAGCAGGACCCAGGGTGTGAACACTGAAGCTTTCTTT,CASRTQGVNTEAFF
NA,TRBD2,TRBJ2-7,TRBV11-2,TGTGCCAGCAGCGCTCCGTGGGGGAGGGACGAGCAGTACTTC,CASSAPWGRDEQYF
NA,NA,TRBJ2-7,TRBV5-1,TGCGCCAGCAGCCTGGACCTCTACGAGCAGTACTTC,CASSLDLYEQYF
NA,NA,TRBJ1-1,TRBV11-2,TGTGCCAGCAGCTTCGCCGGGGGGTTTAGGAACACTGAAGCTTTCTTT,CASSFAGGFRNTEAFF
NA,NA,TRBJ2-1,TRBV5-1,TGCGCCAGCAGCCCGTGGGAGGGGGTAACGACGGGGCAGTTCTTC,CASSPWEGVTTGQFF
NA,NA,TRBJ2-7,TRBV12-5,TGTGCTAGTGGTTTGGCTCAGAGTCCCGCCTACGAGCAGTACTTC,CASGLAQSPAYEQYF
NA,NA,TRBJ1-6,TRBV5-4,TGTGCCAGCAGCTTGGTGGCGGACTATAATTCACCCCTCCACTTT,CASSLVADYNSPLHF
once,NA,TRBJ1-3,TRBV12-5,TGTGCTAGCCAGCGGAGTGGAAACACCATATATTTT,CASQRSGNTIYF
NA,TRBD2,TRBJ2-3,TRBV5-1,TGCGCCAGCAGCCAGGGCCTAGCGGGGGGCACAGATACGCAGTATTTT,CASSQGLAGGTDTQYF
NA,NA,TRBJ2-7,TRBV7-3,TGTGCCAGCAGCTTAGAAGGACACGGGTACGAGCAGTACTTC,CASSLEGHGYEQYF
NA,TRBD1,TRBJ1-6,TRBV27,TGTGCCAGCAGTTTCAGGGACAGGATAAATTCACCCCTCCACTTT,CASSFRDRINSPLHF
NA,NA,TRBJ2-7,TRBV12-5,TGTGCTAGTGGTTTGGAAATGGGCGTCTACGAGCAGTACTTC,CASGLEMGVYEQYF
NA,TRBD2,TRBJ2-3,TRBV5-1,TGCGCCAGCAGCCCCCGGACTAGCGGGGGCACAGATACGCAGTATTTT,CASSPRTSGGTDTQYF
NA,NA,TRBJ1-3,TRBV4-3,TGCGCCAGCAGCTCTGGCTCTGGAAACACCATATATTTT,CASSSGSGNTIYF
NA,TRBD2,TRBJ2-5,TRBV5-4,TGTGCCAGCAGCTTAGCGGGGGGGCATCAAGAGACCCAGTACTTC,CASSLAGGHQETQYF
NA,NA,TRBJ1-3,TRBV2,TGTGCCAGCACCGAGGATGGCCATCGTGGAAACACCATATATTTT,CASTEDGHRGNTIYF
NA,NA,TRBJ1-5,TRBV18,TGTGCCAGTCGACAAGGGGGTCTTCAGCCCCAGCATTTT,CASRQGGLQPQHF
NA,NA,TRBJ1-5,TRBV5-6,TGTGCCAGCAGCTGGGGGTTTAGCAATCAGCCCCAGCATTTT,CASSWGFSNQPQHF
NA,NA,TRBJ2-4,TRBV30,TGTGCCTGGAGTTTGGTAGCCAAAAACATTCAGTACTTC,CAWSLVAKNIQYF
NA,NA,TRBJ2-7,TRBV5-6,TGTGCCAGCAGCTCCAGTCTGGCTAGAACCTACGAGCAGTACTTC,CASSSSLARTYEQYF
NA,NA,TRBJ2-2,TRBV10-3,TGTGCCATCAGTACGGACAGCCCCAACGCCGGGGAGCTGTTTTTT,CAISTDSPNAGELFF
NA,NA,TRBJ1-5,TRBV6-1,TGTGCCAGCAGTGAATGGCAGATTAGCAATCAGCCCCAGCATTTT,CASSEWQISNQPQHF
NA,TRBD1,TRBJ2-1,TRBV4-3,TGCGCCAGCAGCCGGACGACAGGGGGCTACGATGAGCAGTTCTTC,CASSRTTGGYDEQFF
NA,NA,TRBJ2-2,TRBV9,TGTGCCAGCAGCGTAGGTGTTGGCGGGGTGAACACCGGGGAGCTGTTTTTT,CASSVGVGGVNTGELFF
NA,NA,TRBJ1-4,TRBV27,TGTGCCAGCAGTCGATATCAGAATGAAAAACTGTTTTTT,CASSRYQNEKLFF
once,NA,TRBJ1-4,TRBV30,TGTGCCTGTGGGACGGTTAATAATGAAAAACTGTTTTTT,CACGTVNNEKLFF
NA,TRBD1,TRBJ2-5,TRBV5-1,TGCGCCAGCAGCTTAACACCCCCGGGACAGGCGGTCCAAGAGACCCAGTACTTC,CASSLTPPGQAVQETQYF
NA,NA,TRBJ2-1,TRBV9,TGTGCCAGCAGCGTAGCCGGGGTATCCTACAATGAGCAGTTCTTC,CASSVAGVSYNEQFF
NA,NA,TRBJ2-5,TRBV6-1,TGTGCCAGCAATGTGGTCCAAGAGACCCAGTACTTC,CASNVVQETQYF
NA,NA,TRBJ2-7,TRBV7-6,TGTGCCAGCAGCTCTCTAGGCCGGGATCGACACGAGCAGTACTTC,CASSSLGRDRHEQYF
NA,NA,TRBJ1-4,TRBV7-2,TGTGCCAGCAGCCCGACAGTCTATAATGAAAAACTGTTTTTT,CASSPTVYNEKLFF
NA,TRBD1,TRBJ1-5,TRBV19,TGTGCCAGTAGTATAGATTCGACAGGGGGCAATCAGCCCCAGCATTTT,CASSIDSTGGNQPQHF
once,TRBD1,TRBJ1-2,TRBV7-9,TGTGCCAGCAGCCGAACGGACAGGGACGGTGGCTACACCTTC,CASSRTDRDGGYTF
NA,NA,TRBJ1-3,TRBV6-1,TGTGCCAGCAGTGAAGAGGGTTCAACTGGAAACACCATATATTTT,CASSEEGSTGNTIYF
NA,NA,TRBJ1-4,TRBV4-1,TGCGCCAGCAGCCAAGATCCCGAGAGGACAACTAATGAAAAACTGTTTTTT,CASSQDPERTTNEKLFF
once,NA,TRBJ1-2,TRBV2,TGTGCCAGCAGTGACTACCATGGCTACACCTTC,CASSDYHGYTF
NA,NA,TRBJ1-2,TRBV29-1,TGCAGCGTTCTTGATACGGCCGGTTATGGCTACACCTTC,CSVLDTAGYGYTF
once,NA,TRBJ1-2,TRBV4-1,TGCGCCAGCAGCCCGGGGCCCGGGGGGGATAGTTACACCTTC,CASSPGPGGDSYTF
once,NA,TRBJ2-2,TRBV10-3,TGTGCCATCAGTGAGAGGCCGGGACTGGTTAACACCGGGGAGCTGTTTTTT,CAISERPGLVNTGELFF
NA,NA,TRBJ1-1,TRBV5-1,TGCGCCAGCAGCCGGGACGGGGAGGGAAACACTGAAGCTTTCTTT,CASSRDGEGNTEAFF
NA,NA,TRBJ1-3,TRBV19,TGTGCCAGTGCACTGAACTCTGGAAACACCATATATTTT,CASALNSGNTIYF